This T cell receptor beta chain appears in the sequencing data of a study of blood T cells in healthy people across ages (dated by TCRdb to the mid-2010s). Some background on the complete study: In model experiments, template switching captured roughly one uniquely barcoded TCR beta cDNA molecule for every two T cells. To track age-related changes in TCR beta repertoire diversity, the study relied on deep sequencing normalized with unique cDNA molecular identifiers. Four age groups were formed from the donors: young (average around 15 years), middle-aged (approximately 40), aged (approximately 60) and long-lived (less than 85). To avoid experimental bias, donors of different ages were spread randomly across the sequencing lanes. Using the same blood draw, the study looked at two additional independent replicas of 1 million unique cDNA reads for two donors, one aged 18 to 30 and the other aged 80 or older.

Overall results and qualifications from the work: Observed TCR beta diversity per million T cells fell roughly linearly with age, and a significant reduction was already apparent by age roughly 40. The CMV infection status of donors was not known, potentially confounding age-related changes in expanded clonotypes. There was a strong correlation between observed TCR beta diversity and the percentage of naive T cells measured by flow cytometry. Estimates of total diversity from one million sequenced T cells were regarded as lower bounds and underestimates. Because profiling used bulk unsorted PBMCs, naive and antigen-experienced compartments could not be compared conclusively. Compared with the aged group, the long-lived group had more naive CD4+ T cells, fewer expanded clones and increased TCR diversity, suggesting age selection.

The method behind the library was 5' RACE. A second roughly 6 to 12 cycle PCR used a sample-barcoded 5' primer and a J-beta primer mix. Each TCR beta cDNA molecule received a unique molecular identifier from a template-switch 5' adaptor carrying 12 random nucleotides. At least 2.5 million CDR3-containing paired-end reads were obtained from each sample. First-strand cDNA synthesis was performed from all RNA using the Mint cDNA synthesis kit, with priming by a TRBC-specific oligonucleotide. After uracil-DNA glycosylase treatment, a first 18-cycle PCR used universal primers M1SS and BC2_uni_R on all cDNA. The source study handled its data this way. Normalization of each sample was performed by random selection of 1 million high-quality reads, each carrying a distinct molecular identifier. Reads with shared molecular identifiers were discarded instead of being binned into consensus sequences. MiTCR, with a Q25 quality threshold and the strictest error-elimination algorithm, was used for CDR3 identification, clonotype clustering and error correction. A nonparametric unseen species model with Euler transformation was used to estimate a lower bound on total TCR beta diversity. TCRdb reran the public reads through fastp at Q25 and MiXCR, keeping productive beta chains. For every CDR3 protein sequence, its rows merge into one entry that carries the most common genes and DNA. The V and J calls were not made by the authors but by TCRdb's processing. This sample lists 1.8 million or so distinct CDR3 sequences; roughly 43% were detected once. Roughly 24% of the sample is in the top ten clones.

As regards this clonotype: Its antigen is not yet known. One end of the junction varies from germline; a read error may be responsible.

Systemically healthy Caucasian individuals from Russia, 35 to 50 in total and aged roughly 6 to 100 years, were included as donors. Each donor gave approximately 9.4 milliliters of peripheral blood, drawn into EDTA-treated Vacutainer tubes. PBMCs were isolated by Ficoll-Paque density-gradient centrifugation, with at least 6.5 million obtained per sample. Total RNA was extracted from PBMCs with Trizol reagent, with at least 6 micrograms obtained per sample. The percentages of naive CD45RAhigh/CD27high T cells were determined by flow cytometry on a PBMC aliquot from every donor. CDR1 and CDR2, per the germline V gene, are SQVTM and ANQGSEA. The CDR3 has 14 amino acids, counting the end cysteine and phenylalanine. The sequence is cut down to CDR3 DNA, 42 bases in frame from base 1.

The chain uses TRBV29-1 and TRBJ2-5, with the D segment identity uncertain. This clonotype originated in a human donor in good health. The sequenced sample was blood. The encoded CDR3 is CSVQVGPLQETQYF. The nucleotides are TGCAGCGTTCAAGTCGGGCCGCTCCAAGAAACCCAGTACTTC.